Listed below are T cell receptor beta chains from one sample, sequenced in a study of identical twins. In TCRdb, the 5' RACE reads were re-called with MiXCR into one record per CDR3 protein. The sample lists 500,000 to 650,000 distinct CDR3 sequences, approximately 20% occurring once. The data also belong to a second study, concerning yellow fever vaccine responses in identical twins.

Sequenced sample: CD4+ T cells sorted from blood. The source of these receptors is a woman between 18 and 30 years old in good health. CDR3s include the opening cysteine and the closing phenylalanine or tryptophan. Fields, in order: CDR3 protein, CDR3 DNA, V gene, D gene, clone size, J gene. D genes are given only for firm matches. A clone size is listed for some rows: how often the clone was seen (once, few, many), or a class if it is expanded.

CDR3: CSAPLEDNGYTF; DNA: TGCAGTGCCCCCCTGGAAGACAATGGCTACACCTTC; V: TRBV20-1; D: -; size: few; J: TRBJ1-2
CDR3: CSARGGGGLTGELFF; DNA: TGCAGTGCTAGAGGTGGAGGGGGTCTAACCGGGGAGCTGTTTTTT; V: TRBV20-1; D: -; size: -; J: TRBJ2-2
CDR3: CASSLTRGTPEAFF; DNA: TGTGCCAGCAGCTTAACACGGGGGACCCCTGAAGCTTTCTTT; V: TRBV7-2; D: -; size: -; J: TRBJ1-1
CDR3: CASSSGTGAENTGELFF; DNA: TGTGCCAGCAGCTCCGGAACAGGGGCCGAAAACACCGGGGAGCTGTTTTTT; V: TRBV7-2; D: TRBD1; size: few; J: TRBJ2-2
CDR3: CASSLSSVRIGSYGYTF; DNA: TGTGCCAGCAGCTTAAGCTCAGTTCGCATAGGGAGCTATGGCTACACCTTC; V: TRBV7-8; D: -; size: few; J: TRBJ1-2
CDR3: CASSFGIAGGENEQFF; DNA: TGTGCCAGCAGCTTTGGGATAGCGGGAGGTGAGAATGAGCAGTTCTTC; V: TRBV7-3; D: TRBD2; size: -; J: TRBJ2-1
CDR3: CSARDKVRGDEQYF; DNA: TGCAGTGCTAGAGATAAGGTCAGGGGCGACGAGCAGTACTTC; V: TRBV20-1; D: -; size: -; J: TRBJ2-7
CDR3: CASRLEGLGADTQYF; DNA: TGCGCCAGCAGATTGGAGGGATTGGGGGCAGATACGCAGTATTTT; V: TRBV5-1; D: -; size: many; J: TRBJ2-3
CDR3: CASSSRSTGEGTDTQYF; DNA: TGTGCCAGCAGCTCCCGGTCGACAGGGGAAGGCACAGATACGCAGTATTTT; V: TRBV7-9; D: TRBD1; size: -; J: TRBJ2-3
CDR3: CASSPGGAGNNEQFF; DNA: TGTGCCAGCAGCCCCGGGGGGGCGGGAAACAATGAGCAGTTCTTC; V: TRBV12-3/TRBV12-4; D: TRBD2; size: many; J: TRBJ2-1
CDR3: CASRGRRTGELFF; DNA: TGTGCCAGCCGGGGGCGAAGAACCGGGGAGCTGTTTTTT; V: TRBV3-1; D: -; size: few; J: TRBJ2-2
CDR3: CASSLPDSTDTQYF; DNA: TGCGCCAGCAGCTTGCCGGACAGCACAGATACGCAGTATTTT; V: TRBV5-1; D: -; size: -; J: TRBJ2-3
CDR3: CASSPITRGDQPQHF; DNA: TGTGCCAGCAGCCCGATAACGAGGGGCGATCAGCCCCAGCATTTT; V: TRBV28; D: -; size: -; J: TRBJ1-5
CDR3: CATSLAAEGNEQFF; DNA: TGTGCCACTAGTCTTGCCGCCGAAGGGAATGAGCAGTTCTTC; V: TRBV10-3; D: -; size: few; J: TRBJ2-1
CDR3: CASSPGTTDTQYF; DNA: TGTGCCAGCAGCCCCGGGACCACAGATACGCAGTATTTT; V: TRBV5-1; D: -; size: many; J: TRBJ2-3
CDR3: CATSLDDGNEQFF; DNA: TGTGCCACCAGCCTGGACGATGGCAATGAGCAGTTCTTC; V: TRBV15; D: -; size: -; J: TRBJ2-1
CDR3: CASSPPGGQGLATF; DNA: TGTGCCAGCAGCCCCCCCGGTGGACAGGGGTTAGCCACCTTC; V: TRBV12-3/TRBV12-4; D: TRBD1; size: -; J: TRBJ1-2
CDR3: CASSWGLAGGLNYEQYF; DNA: TGTGCCAGCAGTTGGGGACTAGCGGGAGGGTTAAACTACGAGCAGTACTTC; V: TRBV12-3/TRBV12-4; D: TRBD2; size: -; J: TRBJ2-7
CDR3: CASSLVTERQETQYF; DNA: TGCGCCAGCAGCTTGGTTACAGAGCGCCAAGAGACCCAGTACTTC; V: TRBV5-1; D: -; size: few; J: TRBJ2-5
CDR3: CASSFQSGGNTEAFF; DNA: TGTGCCAGCAGTTTCCAATCAGGGGGGAACACTGAAGCTTTCTTT; V: TRBV6-5; D: TRBD1; size: -; J: TRBJ1-1
CDR3: CASSPGTGTTNYEQYF; DNA: TGTGCCAGCAGCCCTGGCACCGGGACTACCAACTACGAGCAGTACTTC; V: TRBV12-3/TRBV12-4; D: TRBD2; size: -; J: TRBJ2-7
CDR3: CASSREQGQGLYEQFF; DNA: TGCGCCAGCAGCCGAGAGCAGGGACAGGGTTTGTATGAGCAGTTCTTC; V: TRBV4-1; D: TRBD1; size: -; J: TRBJ2-1
CDR3: CATSRDSINNYGYTF; DNA: TGTGCCACCAGCAGAGATAGCATTAATAACTATGGCTACACCTTC; V: TRBV15; D: -; size: few; J: TRBJ1-2
CDR3: CATSDLGQGGDTQYF; DNA: TGTGCCACCAGTGATCTTGGACAGGGAGGAGATACGCAGTATTTT; V: TRBV24-1; D: TRBD1; size: few; J: TRBJ2-3
CDR3: CASSLPVRGREEAFF; DNA: TGTGCCAGCAGTTTACCCGTCCGGGGGCGTGAAGAAGCTTTCTTT; V: TRBV12-3/TRBV12-4; D: -; size: few; J: TRBJ1-1
CDR3: CASSLSGLANEQFF; DNA: TGTGCCAGCAGTTTATCGGGACTAGCGAATGAGCAGTTCTTC; V: TRBV12-3/TRBV12-4; D: TRBD2; size: many; J: TRBJ2-1
CDR3: CSAQPGQKNTGELFF; DNA: TGCAGTGCCCAACCGGGACAGAAGAACACCGGGGAGCTGTTTTTT; V: TRBV20-1; D: TRBD1; size: few; J: TRBJ2-2
CDR3: CASSLGVGVKETQYF; DNA: TGTGCCAGCAGTTTAGGGGTAGGGGTGAAAGAGACCCAGTACTTC; V: TRBV12-3/TRBV12-4; D: -; size: -; J: TRBJ2-5
CDR3: CASSSGLAGVGGELFF; DNA: TGTGCCAGCAGCTCCGGACTAGCGGGAGTAGGCGGGGAGCTGTTTTTT; V: TRBV28; D: TRBD2; size: -; J: TRBJ2-2
CDR3: CASSQDAAGAGDIQYF; DNA: TGCGCCAGCAGCCAAGATGCGGCGGGGGCGGGGGACATTCAGTACTTC; V: TRBV4-1; D: -; size: -; J: TRBJ2-4
CDR3: CASSQVYVRAPNYGYTF; DNA: TGCGCCAGCAGCCAAGTATATGTCAGGGCGCCTAACTATGGCTACACCTTC; V: TRBV4-1; D: -; size: few; J: TRBJ1-2
CDR3: CASSRTSGIQETQYF; DNA: TGTGCCAGCAGCCGGACTAGCGGGATACAAGAGACCCAGTACTTC; V: TRBV7-9; D: TRBD2; size: -; J: TRBJ2-5